The rows below give T cell receptor beta chains drawn from one sample of a study of blood T cell repertoires in COVID-19. Sequencing used immunoSEQ multiplex PCR; TCRdb keeps in-frame clones, though not all of them. The data contain tens of thousands of clones, approximately 70% of them seen just once; the ten biggest clones take up around 59%. Sequencing was done on a sample of peripheral blood. These receptors were taken from an older man with acute or convalescent COVID-19. Each CDR3 is given with its conserved first and last residue. A D gene is named only where the DNA matches it firmly.

D,V,J,CDR3
NA,TRBV19,TRBJ2-3,CASSPRGGGRTDTQYF
NA,TRBV7-2,TRBJ2-1,CASSSFRENEQFF
NA,TRBV7-9,TRBJ2-1,CASSPYTNEQFF
TRBD2,TRBV19,TRBJ2-1,CASSIGRSGSNEQFF
NA,TRBV18,TRBJ2-5,CASSPAGYQETQYF
NA,TRBV2,TRBJ1-3,CASSEAPRGNTIYF
NA,TRBV6-2/TRBV6-3,TRBJ2-4,CASSYPHYDPLAKNIQYF
NA,TRBV7-8,TRBJ2-1,CASSHRQMVEQFF
NA,TRBV2,TRBJ2-7,CASSRSTYEQYF
NA,TRBV19,TRBJ1-6,CATSSYNSPLHF
TRBD1,TRBV6-6,TRBJ1-6,CASSPGQGGSPLHF
NA,TRBV12-1,TRBJ2-5,CASSFGGVETQYF
NA,TRBV15,TRBJ1-4,CATSRVANEKLFF
NA,TRBV19,TRBJ1-5,CASSMKQGTGYQPQHF
TRBD1,TRBV4-2,TRBJ1-4,CASSQGQAGGEKLFF